The 19 T cell receptor beta chains below were found in one sample sequenced in a study of blood T cell repertoires in COVID-19. Sequenced by immunoSEQ multiplex PCR; TCRdb stores in-frame clones only, minus some. This table has roughly 180,000 clones, around 77% appearing once. The sample taken for sequencing was peripheral blood. These TCRs come from a man in his sixties with active or convalescent COVID-19.

The gene calls are TRBV5-1 and TRBJ1-2, with TRBD1 identical over 7 bases. V lost 0 bases and J lost 4; bases outside the gene matches: 6. CDR3 length equals 15 residues. Germline CDR1 and CDR2: SGHRS and YFSETQ. The CDR3 sequence: CASSLDPGTAYGYTF. The CDR3, as DNA: TGCGCCAGCAGCTTGGATCCGGGGACAGCCTATGGCTACACCTTC.

The chain has TRBV6-5 and TRBJ1-3; D is perhaps TRBD1 (5 bases). Trimming took 6 bases from V and 7 from J, leaving 16 bases between them. Germline CDR1 is MNHEY and CDR2 is SVGAGI. The CDR3 has 14 amino acids. CDR3 bases: TGTGCCAGCAGCCTAAAGCCCCAGGGCAACACCATATATTTT. Its translation is CASSLKPQGNTIYF.

The chain joins TRBV4-3 to TRBJ2-1; perhaps TRBD2 as D (6 bases). V was trimmed by 4 bases and J by 7 bases, leaving 23 bases between them. The CDR3 loop spans 17 amino acids. Germline V gene sequence: CDR1 LGHNA, CDR2 YSLEER. The CDR3 reads CASSPEGLSDYWNEQFF. As DNA, the CDR3 is TGCGCCAGCAGCCCGGAGGGGCTTTCAGATTACTGGAATGAGCAGTTCTTC.

This chain connects TRBV11-2 to TRBJ1-4; D is possibly TRBD1 (6 bases). Trimming removed 1 base at V and 4 bases at J, with 13 bases between. Germline V gene lookup returns CDR1 SGHAT and CDR2 FQNNGV. CDR3 length: 16 residues. CDR3 nucleotide sequence: TGTGCCAGCAGCTTAGTCCCCCGGACAGATAATGAAAAACTGTTTTTT. As protein: CASSLVPRTDNEKLFF.

This clone has a single count. The chain joins TRBV7-9 to TRBJ1-1; D unclear. The germline V gene encodes CDR1 SEHNR and CDR2 FQNEAQ (reference sequence). There are 14 residues in the CDR3. Trimming took 1 base from V and 6 from J, leaving 12 bases between them. CDR3 region: CASSLGRGGSEAFF. The CDR3 nucleotides read TGTGCCAGCAGCTTAGGCCGGGGAGGGTCTGAAGCTTTCTTT.

The V gene is TRBV5-1, the J gene TRBJ1-2; 10 bases match TRBD1. The germline CDR1 and CDR2 sequences are SGHRS and YFSETQ. This CDR3 has 13 residues. V lost 5 bases and J lost 7; bases outside the gene matches: 5. CDR3: CASRKTGGGGYTF. DNA for the CDR3: TGCGCCAGCAGAAAGACAGGGGGCGGTGGCTACACCTTC.

This clone was observed a handful of times. V usage is TRBV19 and J usage is TRBJ2-2; TRBD2 agrees at 11 bases. The germline V gene has CDR1 LNHDA and CDR2 SQIVND (reference sequence). V shed 3 bases, J shed 0 bases, and the junction held 3 bases outside the gene matches. The CDR3 runs to 17 residues. The CDR3, as DNA: TGTGCCAGTAGTATGACTAGCGGGATCGCGAACACCGGGGAGCTGTTTTTT. Encoded protein: CASSMTSGIANTGELFF. Full variable domain (rest looked up from reference TRBV19 and TRBJ2-2): DGGITQSPKYLFRKEGQNVTLSCEQNLNHDAMYWYRQDPGQGLRLIYYSQIVNDFQKGDIAEGYSVSREKKESFPLTVTSAQKNPTAFYLCASSMTSGIANTGELFFGEGSRLTVL.

The CDR3: CASSLTGEETQYF. CDR3 sequence (DNA): TGTGCCAGCAGCTTAACAGGGGAAGAGACCCAGTACTTC. The chain has TRBV5-5 and TRBJ2-5, with 7 nucleotides matching TRBD1. The CDR3 runs to 13 residues. The germline gives CDR1 SGHKS, CDR2 YYEKEE (reference sequence). J gave up 3 bases and V 2 bases, and 1 base lay outside the gene matches. The full variable domain, its missing parts supplied by reference TRBV5-5 and TRBJ2-5, is DAGVTQSPTHLIKTRGQQVTLRCSPISGHKSVSWYQQVLGQGPQFIFQYYEKEERGRGNFPDRFSARQFPNYSSELNVNALLLGDSALYLCASSLTGEETQYFGPGTRLLVL.

This clone was observed a handful of times. The rearrangement uses TRBV2 and TRBJ2-3; TRBD2 agrees at 8 bases. From germline, CDR1 is SNHLY and CDR2 FYNNEI. Germline trimming cut 11 bases from V and 6 bases from J; bases unmatched to any gene: 13. The CDR3 runs 14 residues. CDR3: CAATTSGGRDTQYF. In nucleotides, the CDR3 is TGTGCCGCGACAACTAGCGGTGGTAGGGATACGCAGTATTTT.

The V gene is TRBV5-1, the J gene TRBJ1-1, with a weak D call TRBD1 (6 bases). Germline assignment: CDR1 SGHRS and CDR2 YFSETQ. The CDR3 has 15 residues. The V end lost 0 bases, the J end lost 0 bases, and 9 bases lay between the germline ends. The CDR3 loop reads CASSLEQGMNTEAFF. For the CDR3, the DNA is TGCGCCAGCAGCTTGGAACAGGGTATGAACACTGAAGCTTTCTTT.

This rearrangement joins TRBV7-9 to TRBJ2-3, with 9 bases that match TRBD2. Germline trimming cut 0 bases from V and 2 bases from J; bases unmatched to any gene: 3. The CDR3 is made up of 16 amino acids. The V gene's germline CDR1 is SEHNR and CDR2 FQNEAQ (reference sequence). As DNA, the CDR3 is TGTGCCAGCAGCTTAGCGTCTAGCGGGACCACAGATACGCAGTATTTT. Amino acids: CASSLASSGTTDTQYF.

V and J are TRBV19 and TRBJ2-7, with 9 bases lining up with TRBD1. Trimming cost V 5 bases and J 6 bases; bases outside gene matches: 20. This CDR3 has 18 residues. Germline assignment: CDR1 LNHDA and CDR2 SQIVND (reference sequence). The CDR3 region has the DNA TGTGCCAGTAGTGTAAACCCTGTAAAGGGACAGGGTATGGGCGAGCAGTACTTC. Protein: CASSVNPVKGQGMGEQYF.

Only one count was recorded for this clone. The chain joins TRBV28 to TRBJ2-4, with D maybe TRBD2 (6 bases). V was clipped by 5 bases and J by 0 bases, with 11 bases between them. CDR3 length: 15 amino acids. CDR1 and CDR2 from the germline V gene are MDHEN and SYDVKM. As DNA, the CDR3 is TGTGCCAGCAGTGCAAGCGGGCAAGCCAAAAACATTCAGTACTTC. Translated: CASSASGQAKNIQYF.

V gene TRBV19 combines with J gene TRBJ1-2; TRBD1 is a possible D gene (5 bases). CDR1 and CDR2 from the germline V gene are LNHDA and SQIVND (reference sequence). The V end lost 7 bases, the J end lost 7 bases, and 22 bases lay between the germline ends. The CDR3 extends over 15 amino acids. CDR3 loop: CASTPQGSYSGGYTF. In nucleotides, the CDR3 is TGTGCCAGTACCCCGCAGGGCAGCTACTCTGGTGGCTACACCTTC.

The chain employs TRBV7-2 and TRBJ1-1; 8 bases align to TRBD1. The CDR3 sequence is 14 residues long. Trimming cost V 4 bases and J 1 base; bases outside gene matches: 2. Per the germline V gene, CDR1 is SGHTA and CDR2 is FQGNSA. CDR3 sequence reads: CASSSQGGNTEAFF. Written as DNA, the CDR3 is TGTGCCAGCAGCTCACAGGGGGGGAACACTGAAGCTTTCTTT.

The rearrangement uses TRBV5-1 and TRBJ2-1; 10 bases match TRBD2. V shed 0 bases and J 10 bases; nucleotides not matched to a gene: 7. The length of the CDR3 is 15 residues. CDR1 is SGHRS, CDR2 YFSETQ, per germline. Here the CDR3 DNA reads TGCGCCAGCAGCTTGGAGCTAGCGGGAGTCGAAGAGCAGTTCTTC. This translates into CASSLELAGVEEQFF.

The chain combines TRBV7-9 with TRBJ2-1, with D possibly being TRBD2 (5 bases). This CDR3 is 16 amino acids long. CDR1 is SEHNR and CDR2 is FQNEAQ in the germline V gene (reference sequence). V lost 1 base to trimming and J lost 4 bases, with 14 bases between them. The chain's CDR3 is CASSLGGFRGYNEQFF. The DNA of the CDR3 is TGTGCCAGCAGCTTAGGCGGTTTCCGGGGTTACAATGAGCAGTTCTTC.

This chain uses TRBV6-5 with TRBJ1-4; D uncertain. CDR1 and CDR2 (germline): MNHEY, SVGAGI. Trimming pared 2 bases from V and 8 bases from J, leaving 18 bases between. This CDR3 comprises 16 residues. CDR3 DNA: TGTGCCAGCAGTTACCCCGGTGGCGGTGGATCCGAAAAACTGTTTTTT. This translates into CASSYPGGGGSEKLFF.

V usage is TRBV15 and J usage is TRBJ1-5; D may be TRBD1 (5 bases). CDR1 is LNHNV and CDR2 is YYDKDF in the germline V gene (reference sequence). Trimming removed 5 bases from V and 5 bases from J, with 10 bases in between. The CDR3 spans 13 residues. The chain's CDR3 is CATSGQGYQPQHF. CDR3 nucleotide sequence: TGTGCCACCAGCGGCCAGGGTTATCAGCCCCAGCATTTT.